A selection of T cell receptor beta chains follows, all from one sample in a study of regulatory T cells in long-lasting Graves disease. Each CDR3 protein gets one entry after TCRdb re-called the multiplex PCR reads with MiXCR. The sample consists of over 200,000 distinct CDR3 sequences, around 16% of them appearing once. Sequences were derived from peripheral blood mononuclear cells (PBMCs), sampled at new diagnosis, from a patient treated with antithyroid drugs. These receptors were collected from a female donor with Graves disease. Each CDR3 is given with its conserved first and last residue. D genes are given only for firm matches.

j_call v_call d_call cdr3_aa
TRBJ2-7 TRBV4-2 - CASSQEFLGYEQYF
TRBJ2-2 TRBV10-3 - CAISATSLGDTGELFF
TRBJ1-5 TRBV19 TRBD1 CASTSGQGGYQPQHF
TRBJ1-4 TRBV5-8 - CASSSRPPKDEKLFF
TRBJ1-2 TRBV2 TRBD1 CASSLPRDREITENYGYTF
TRBJ1-4 TRBV5-4 - CASSFGSTRANEKLFF
TRBJ1-2 TRBV11-1 - CASSLEGQEDGYTF
TRBJ2-7 TRBV2 - CASSSSYEQYF
TRBJ2-3 TRBV24-1 - CATSDLMRDTQYF
TRBJ2-7 TRBV7-2 TRBD2 CASSSLAGEGYEQYF
TRBJ2-3 TRBV12-3/TRBV12-4 - CASSLGGGTQDTQYF
TRBJ1-6 TRBV4-1 - CASSPARGSPLHF
TRBJ2-1 TRBV20-1 TRBD2 CSAGLGTGGDEQFF
TRBJ1-1 TRBV19 - CASSIAGVTEAFF
TRBJ1-4 TRBV7-2 - CASSRGLATEKLFF
TRBJ1-5 TRBV2 TRBD1 CASSGRGNQPQHF
TRBJ1-2 TRBV4-3 - CASSQELRGGNYGYTF
TRBJ2-1 TRBV7-2 - CASSLGFQQFF
TRBJ2-3 TRBV5-6 - CASSLGWVRTDTQYF
TRBJ2-5 TRBV7-3 TRBD2 CASSHSTSGGQETQYF
- TRBV14 - CASSSRETQYF
TRBJ2-7 TRBV6-1 - CASSAGAGLVLSYEQYF
TRBJ2-7 TRBV12-3/TRBV12-4 TRBD1 CASSPGQGGHEQYF
TRBJ2-7 TRBV20-1 TRBD2 CSARTRGGLAGPSYEQYF
TRBJ1-2 TRBV6-1 TRBD1 CASSTLRTGANYGYTF
- TRBV7-3 TRBD2 CASSRSREGGDEQFF
TRBJ2-3 TRBV7-3 TRBD2 CASSFGLAGGDTQYF
TRBJ2-5 TRBV12-3/TRBV12-4 TRBD2 CASRRGLAEEQSF
TRBJ1-6 TRBV4-1 - CASSPDRGSSYNSPLHF
TRBJ1-1 TRBV7-2 - CASSLEGHLNTEAFF
TRBJ1-2 TRBV9 - CASVKGLRDGYTF
TRBJ2-3 TRBV6-2/TRBV6-3 TRBD2 CASRPGLAGGASTDTQYF
TRBJ1-1 TRBV19 TRBD1 CASSRGQQNTEAFF
TRBJ2-5 TRBV2 - CASSGGGAETQYF
TRBJ1-2 TRBV30 - CAWMRGANYGYTF
TRBJ2-3 TRBV7-2 TRBD1 CASSFRGHNTDTQYF
- TRBV7-2 TRBD1 CASSLVPGQGGETQYF
TRBJ2-5 TRBV28 - CASSLLADKETQYF